The text below deals with one T cell receptor (beta chain). No antigen is known for it. The input lacks base qualities; no much larger clone sits a single base away. TCRbeta CDR3 regions were amplified from genomic DNA using the immunoSEQ Assay, a bias-controlled multiplex PCR. Per the source publication's procedure: Within the assay, amplification of reference gene primers was used to estimate how many nucleated cells each sample contained. Sequence reads were collapsed and filtered to measure the absolute abundance of every unique TCRbeta CDR3 rearrangement. For each sample, productive Simpson clonality was calculated as the square root of Simpson's diversity index across productive rearrangements. TCRdb took over this immuneACCESS table, retaining in-frame rearrangements with V and J assigned. Such tables are incomplete; in checked studies, under half of the missing clones stem from an unresolved V gene, and the remainder is unexplained. Clone size and the V and J calls come from that table; the DNA yielded D and trimming. For this sample there are tens of thousands of clones; 75% to 90% appear just once. The ten top clones hold over 35% of the sample.

The data belong to a study of blood T cell repertoires in COVID-19 (TCRdb year 2020). In terms of the full investigation: Samples from collaborators originated in the United States, Italy and Spain and spanned both the acute and convalescent phases of COVID-19. The material from the prospective study consisted of cDNA or gDNA derived from T cells, B-cell-depleted T cells, or PBMCs. The dataset comprised deeply sampled blood TCRbeta repertoires from subjects exposed to, actively infected with, or recovered from COVID-19. The repertoires were made available in a free public database intended to serve as a resource for research on the immune response to SARS-CoV-2. Samples were obtained from the ongoing ImmuneRACE study (first 160 participants) and from some 1,200 subjects provided by 6 global collaborators. Nearly every sample came with metadata listing a de-identified subject ID, COVID-19 status, age in years and sex. Where HLA class I and class II types were available, the types were taken from metadata supplied by the sample provider, not from assay-based typing.

What the study reported, not specific to this receptor: Clinical and demographic metadata were provided uncurated, with the amount varying by source and participant.

Whole blood was collected in K2EDTA tubes by collaborating institutions according to the institutions' own protocols. Collaborator samples were shipped for TCRbeta analysis as frozen whole blood, isolated PBMCs, or DNA extracted from either sample type. The specimen sequenced was peripheral blood. This TCR derives from an elderly man with acute or convalescent COVID-19.

The bases are TGTGCCAGCAGCGTTCAGACTGGAGTGTTCGTCGAGACCCAGTACTTC. This is translated as CASSVQTGVFVETQYF. This receptor chain uses TRBV9 and TRBJ2-5; a confident D gene designation cannot be given. The germline V gene encodes CDR1 SGDLS and CDR2 YYNGEE. V and J are truncated by 2 bases and 5 bases respectively, leaving an intervening sequence of 19 bases. From the cysteine up to the phenylalanine, the CDR3 has a length of 16 residues. The retained sequence is limited to the CDR3, 48 bases, with the frame set at the first base.